The TCR beta chain under discussion was sequenced for a study of response to subunit inactivated influenza vaccine. This clonotype was counted only a few times. The target antigen is unknown. Study results and caveats: Few additional T cells are recruited per seasonal influenza vaccination, authors suggested.

This CDR3 comprises 15 residues. Trimming took 4 bases from V and 0 from J; bases not matched to a gene: 5. Germline V gives CDR1 SGHRS, CDR2 YFSETQ. TCRdb reprocessed the RT-PCR reads via MiXCR and lists one record per CDR3 protein. The top ten hold about a tenth of the sample, which has 860,000 or so distinct CDR3 sequences, around 21% seen once. The clonotype originates from a man aged 50 to 59 who received an inactivated influenza vaccine. The specimen was PBMCs from blood, collected about 5 days after vaccination. V is TRBV5-1 and J is TRBJ1-2, with TRBD1 matching over 8 bases. CDR3 amino acids: CASSTGQGPNYGYTF. CDR3 coding DNA: TGCGCCAGCAGCACCGGACAGGGCCCTAACTATGGCTACACCTTC.